Each of the 19 T cell receptor beta chains below was sequenced from the same sample in a study of shared clonotypes between healthy human individuals. Data came from immunoSEQ multiplex PCR; TCRdb stores just in-frame clones and leaves some out. The data contain over 300,000 clones, roughly 87% of them singletons. The sequenced sample was memory CD8+ T cells sorted from blood. The subset is: CD45RO+ cells pooled with CCR7-negative TemRA cells. The receptors were sampled from a man aged 18 to 29 in good health.

The chain couples TRBV5-1 to TRBJ1-3; D is possibly TRBD1 (5 bases). Germline V CDR1 and CDR2: SGHRS, YFSETQ. V was trimmed by 4 bases and J by 4 bases, leaving 18 bases between them. CDR3 length equals 16 residues. Written as DNA, the CDR3 is TGCGCCAGCAGCCCCCCAGGGATAGGCTCCGGAAACACCATATATTTT. Amino acids: CASSPPGIGSGNTIYF.

V and J are TRBV4-1 and TRBJ1-4, with TRBD1 as a possible D gene (5 bases). The CDR3 runs 15 residues. The germline V and J ends were trimmed by 3 bases and 5 bases, with 13 bases remaining between them. The germline V gene encodes CDR1 MGHRA and CDR2 YSYEKL. CDR3 sequence reads: CASSHDGTGNEKLFF. In DNA form, the CDR3 reads TGCGCCAGCAGCCACGATGGGACGGGGAATGAAAAACTGTTTTTT.

This chain links TRBV27 with TRBJ1-2, with 10 nucleotides matching TRBD1. Germline V gene data show CDR1 as MNHEY and CDR2 as SMNVEV (reference sequence). The CDR3 length is 15 residues. V lost 4 bases, J lost 6 bases, and 8 bases stayed unmatched. CDR3 loop: CASSWDRGNKDGYTF. CDR3 in DNA: TGTGCCAGCAGTTGGGACAGGGGCAATAAGGATGGCTACACCTTC.

J is TRBJ2-3 and V is TRBV4-1; 8 bases map to TRBD1. Germline trimming cut 0 bases from V and 5 bases from J; bases unmatched to any gene: 4. From germline, CDR1 is MGHRA and CDR2 YSYEKL. The CDR3 extends over 15 amino acids. The CDR3 protein is CASSQDGQGRDTQYF. The DNA for the CDR3 is TGCGCCAGCAGCCAAGACGGACAGGGTAGAGATACGCAGTATTTT.

J is TRBJ2-1 and V is TRBV6-5; D may be TRBD1 (6 bases). This CDR3 is 15 amino acids long. Germline V gives CDR1 MNHEY, CDR2 SVGAGI. V was cut by 6 bases and J by 3 bases, with 15 bases left in between. Here the CDR3 DNA reads TGTGCCAGCAGCTTGAACAGGGATCTCTACAATGAGCAGTTCTTC. It is translated as CASSLNRDLYNEQFF.

Concerning this clone itself: The same CDR3 is also encoded by other DNA sequences in this sample. The chain employs TRBV19 and TRBJ1-5, with TRBD1 matching over 7 bases. Germline V gene data show CDR1 as LNHDA and CDR2 as SQIVND (reference sequence). J lost 6 bases, V lost 1 base, and 0 bases had no gene match. The CDR3 extends over 13 amino acids. For the CDR3, the DNA is TGTGCCAGTAGTATAGGGACAGGTCAGCCCCAGCATTTT. Its translation is CASSIGTGQPQHF.

This sequence joins TRBV11-2 and TRBJ1-1; D is unresolved. The ends were cut back, 0 bases at V and 5 bases at J, with 13 bases in the middle. Germline V lookup: CDR1 SGHAT, CDR2 FQNNGV. The CDR3 contains 15 residues. As DNA, the CDR3 is TGTGCCAGCAGCTTAGATCAAGGTTTGGGAACTGAAGCTTTCTTT. This sequence encodes CASSLDQGLGTEAFF.

This chain links TRBV7-9 with TRBJ1-5; possible D gene TRBD1, 6 bases. The CDR3 totals 12 residues. The V gene's germline CDR1 is SEHNR and CDR2 FQNEAQ (reference sequence). V gave up 8 bases and J gave up 7 bases, with 12 bases separating them. CDR3 DNA sequence: TGTGCCAGCTCTACAGGGAAACAGCCCCAGCATTTT. This codes for CASSTGKQPQHF.

V gene TRBV19 combines with J gene TRBJ2-3, with 8 positions matching TRBD2. Germline-derived CDR1 and CDR2 are LNHDA and SQIVND (reference sequence). Unmatched junction bases numbered 4, after V lost 4 bases and J lost 4 bases. The CDR3 contains 14 residues. The CDR3 DNA follows: TGTGCCAGTAGTAAAGGGCGGGAGGCAGATACGCAGTATTTT. Translated, it gives CASSKGREADTQYF.

V gene TRBV10-3 combines with J gene TRBJ2-7; 9 bases line up with TRBD1. Germline-derived CDR1 and CDR2 are ENHRY and SYGVKD. The CDR3 sequence is 15 residues long. V shed 3 bases, J shed 4 bases, and the junction held 7 bases outside the gene matches. CDR3 DNA: TGTGCCATCAGTGACGCTGGACAGGGGTTGTACGAGCAGTACTTC. Its translation: CAISDAGQGLYEQYF.

The chain links TRBV7-9 to TRBJ2-3; D is ambiguous. Trimming stripped 6 bases from V and 4 bases from J, with 20 bases between. There are 16 residues in the CDR3. Germline loops: CDR1 SEHNR, CDR2 FQNEAQ (reference sequence). CDR3 region: CASRTLERNDPDTQYF. The CDR3 nucleotides are TGTGCCAGCAGGACCCTCGAGCGCAATGACCCAGATACGCAGTATTTT.

The genes are TRBV25-1 and TRBJ2-1; D is possibly TRBD1 or TRBD2 (5 bases each). This CDR3 has 17 amino acids. V lost 1 base to trimming and J lost 6 bases, with 19 bases between them. CDR1 is MGHDK and CDR2 is SYGVNS in the germline V gene. The CDR3 DNA follows: TGTGCCAGCAGTGAATCAAGTGAGGGGCTGAGGGGCAATGAGCAGTTCTTC. Its translation is CASSESSEGLRGNEQFF. Combining the CDR3 with reference TRBV25-1 and TRBJ2-1 gives the whole variable domain EADIYQTPRYLVIGTGKKITLECSQTMGHDKMYWYQQDPGMELHLIHYSYGVNSTEKGDLSSESTVSRIRTEHFPLTLESARPSHTSQYLCASSESSEGLRGNEQFFGPGTRLTVL.

The V gene is TRBV5-1, the J gene TRBJ1-4; D perhaps matches TRBD1 (5 bases). V lost 4 bases to trimming and J lost 7 bases, with 17 bases between them. This CDR3 has 15 amino acids. Germline CDR1 reads SGHRS; CDR2 reads YFSETQ. The CDR3 DNA reads TGCGCCAGCAGCGCGGAGGCTTTCGGGGGTGAAAAACTGTTTTTT. It is translated as CASSAEAFGGEKLFF.

The chain carries TRBV11-2 and TRBJ2-5; the D call may be TRBD1 or TRBD2 (5 bases each). V shed 5 bases and J shed 4 bases, with 17 bases lying between them. The CDR3 has 15 amino acids. CDR1 is SGHAT, CDR2 FQNNGV, per germline. CDR3 sequence: CASSQSPDGTETQYF. The CDR3 region has the DNA TGTGCCAGCAGCCAATCGCCTGATGGGACAGAGACCCAGTACTTC.

The V and J genes are TRBV7-2 and TRBJ2-1, with 11 bases identical to TRBD2. The V gene's germline CDR1 is SGHTA and CDR2 FQGNSA. CDR3 size: 16 residues. V gave up 3 bases and J gave up 5 bases; unmatched junction bases: 6. The CDR3 loop reads CASSLLAGGLDNEQFF. CDR3 in DNA: TGTGCCAGCAGCTTGTTAGCGGGGGGGCTTGACAATGAGCAGTTCTTC.

The V gene is TRBV27, the J gene TRBJ1-5; maybe TRBD1 (6 bases). V was cut by 8 bases and J by 1 base, with 15 bases left in between. Per the germline V gene, CDR1 is MNHEY and CDR2 is SMNVEV (reference sequence). CDR3 length: 15 amino acids. CDR3 in amino acids: CASSEGGESNQPQHF. The CDR3 DNA is TGTGCCAGCTCCGAGGGGGGGGAGAGCAATCAGCCCCAGCATTTT.

The rearrangement uses TRBV29-1 and TRBJ1-2; the match to TRBD1 covers 9 bases. Germline CDR1 and CDR2: SQVTM and ANQGSEA. The length of the CDR3 is 13 residues. After removal of 5 bases from V and 8 bases from J, the junction contained 9 bases not matched to a gene. Written as DNA, the CDR3 is TGCAGCGTTCCGGAACAGGGGGCAGGAGGCTACACCTTC. Amino acid sequence: CSVPEQGAGGYTF.

This sequence joins TRBV5-6 and TRBJ1-2; the D gene is possibly TRBD1 (6 bases). Germline values: CDR1 SGHDT, CDR2 YYEEEE. The CDR3 consists of 13 residues. Trimming pared 5 bases from V and 3 bases from J, leaving 11 bases between. CDR3 region: CASSPGVDYGYTF. As DNA, the CDR3 is TGTGCCAGCAGTCCAGGGGTTGACTATGGCTACACCTTC.

This chain links TRBV5-1 with TRBJ1-1; D not resolved. Germline V gene lookup returns CDR1 SGHRS and CDR2 YFSETQ. Trimming stripped 4 bases from V and 4 bases from J, with 11 bases between. CDR3 size: 13 residues. The CDR3 sequence: CASSNRLRTEAFF. In nucleotides, the CDR3 is TGCGCCAGCAGCAACCGACTACGCACTGAAGCTTTCTTT.